This T cell receptor (beta chain) stems from a study of PD-L1 blockade in urothelial cancer. J lost 4 bases, V lost 3 bases, and 6 bases had no gene match. This CDR3 contains 16 residues. The germline CDR1 and CDR2 sequences are MGHRA and YSYEKL. Some clones are missing from TCRdb's copy, which holds only in-frame ones; the method was immunoSEQ multiplex PCR. The sample lists more than 30,000 clones, around 83% occurring once. V gene TRBV4-1 combines with J gene TRBJ1-6, with 7 positions matching TRBD1. This clonotype was sampled from a man aged 55 to 70 with urothelial cancer. The sequences come from PBMCs, collected around atezolizumab (anti-PD-L1) treatment. DNA for the CDR3: TGCGCCAGCAGCCAGGGATCGGGACAGTATAATTCACCCCTCCACTTT. It encodes CASSQGSGQYNSPLHF.